This TCR beta chain was recorded in a study of T cell responses to AZD1222 COVID-19 vaccine. Study-wide findings and caveats: Sampled repertoires all dated from after the peak T cell response. Mapped onto spike, vaccine-associated CD4 TCRs spanned it and were dominant at 160-218 and 743-854. In the spike-specific TCR repertoire, nearly half reportedly target unmutated variant regions.

TCRdb's copy holds only in-frame clones and misses some; the assay was immunoSEQ multiplex PCR. Of roughly 120,000 clones in the sample, around 87% were seen once. On this clone itself: What it binds is unknown.

CDR1 is LNHDA and CDR2 is SQIVND in the germline V gene (reference sequence). The CDR3 totals 13 residues. V was clipped by 3 bases and J by 6 bases, with 11 bases between them. The rearrangement joins TRBV19 to TRBJ1-2; no clear D gene. This sample comprised peripheral blood, obtained 28 days after the second AZD1222 dose. The clonotype was recovered from an adult who received the AZD1222 COVID-19 vaccine. This CDR3 is CASSMGFLDGYTF. DNA of the CDR3: TGTGCCAGTAGTATGGGGTTCTTGGATGGCTACACCTTC.